This T cell receptor (beta chain) was found in a study of metastatic and nonmetastatic thyroid tumors. Trimming removed 1 base from V and 8 bases from J, with 12 bases in between. This CDR3 has 14 residues. Germline lookup yields CDR1 SGHAT and CDR2 FQNNGV. This clone was detected many times. Each patient went into thyroid surgery without having received any treatment. TCRdb re-called the PCR reads via MiXCR. The sample has about 30,000 clones, approximately 25% seen once. This sequence was found in a female donor with papillary thyroid cancer or a benign thyroid nodule (not recorded which). Some clones in this sample may be carry-over from other donors' samples. The chain has TRBV11-2 and TRBJ2-1, with D possibly TRBD2 on 5 matching bases. The sample taken for sequencing was blood. CDR3 coding DNA: TGTGCCAGCAGCTTAGCCCTCTTAGCGTATGAGCAGTTCTTC. Translation gives CASSLALLAYEQFF.